This T cell receptor (beta chain) was profiled in a study of blood T cells in healthy people across ages. Concerning this clonotype itself: Its antigen is undetermined.

Points from the study as a whole: TCR beta diversity tracked closely with naive T cell percentage. No one knew whether donors had CMV, which possibly confounded expanded clonotype changes.

Looked up from germline, CDR1 is PRHDT and CDR2 is FYEKMQ (reference sequence). With 3 bases clipped from V and 0 bases from J, the junction kept 9 bases outside the gene matches. This CDR3 region has 17 residues. A second PCR of about 6 to 12 cycles used a sample-barcoded 5' primer and a J-beta primer mix. TCRdb re-called the 5' RACE reads through MiXCR, storing one row per CDR3 protein. The data hold fewer than 600,000 distinct CDR3 sequences, with about 25% observed a single time. Separately, the same data were catalogued under a study of T cells of mothers and their children. That report adds: Samples were provided by three healthy Caucasian mothers and their six children. Inherited differences only slightly affect thymic shaping of TCR recombination output.

This receptor was obtained from a boy aged 2 to 9 in good health. V and J are TRBV13 and TRBJ1-1; 8 bases agree with TRBD1. The sequenced sample consisted of blood. This CDR3 is CASSFRTGQGMNTEAFF. DNA for the CDR3: TGTGCCAGCAGCTTCCGAACTGGACAGGGAATGAACACTGAAGCTTTCTTT.